This paragraph covers one TCR beta chain sequence. As yet, its antigen is unknown. TCRdb recomputed calls from the 5' RACE reads with MiXCR, one row per CDR3 protein. The table shows 250,000 or so distinct CDR3 sequences, with 6.9% occurring only once. The data derive from a study of T cells after yellow fever vaccination. Study-wide results and limits: In post-booster samples, most primary-vaccination clones reappeared (under 98% CD4, over 70% CD8).

Per germline, CDR1 SGHNT and CDR2 YYREEE (reference sequence). V lost 5 bases to trimming and J lost 6 bases, with 14 bases between them. The CDR3 is 14 amino acids. The chain carries TRBV5-4 and TRBJ2-2, with a weak D call TRBD2 (6 bases). The sequence came from a man aged 25 to 40 who received the YFV17D yellow fever vaccine. This sample comprised CD4+ T cells sorted from PBMCs, obtained 15 days after the yellow fever booster vaccination. The DNA of the CDR3 is TGTGCCAGCAGTGGGCAGGGAGGATCCGGGGAGCTGTTTTTT. Translating gives CASSGQGGSGELFF.